This is a list of T cell receptor beta chains from one sample in a study of tumor-infiltrating T cells and Merkel cell polyomavirus. Only in-frame clones appear in the TCRdb table, and some are missing; sequencing was by immunoSEQ multiplex PCR. This sample yields some 140 clones, of which around 75% are seen a single time; more than 55% belongs to the top ten. What was sequenced was Merkel cell polyomavirus peptide tetramer+ CD8+ T cells sorted from the tumor. The receptors were gathered from an older woman with Merkel cell carcinoma. CDR3s include the opening cysteine and the closing phenylalanine or tryptophan.

J | V | CDR3
TRBJ2-7 | TRBV27 | CASSRDRAGEQYF
TRBJ1-1 | TRBV28 | CASRSPSTVAFF
TRBJ2-2 | TRBV7-6 | CASSFSRTGELFF
TRBJ2-7 | TRBV5-4 | CASSPRPGYEQYF
TRBJ2-6 | TRBV7-2 | CASSASYRDEQSRANVLTF
TRBJ2-1 | TRBV19 | CASSIVASSNNEQFF
TRBJ2-7 | TRBV5-1 | CASKEGAEQYF
TRBJ1-2 | TRBV19 | CASSTAGGSGGYTF
TRBJ1-1 | TRBV10-3 | CAISEEGNTEAFF
TRBJ2-1 | TRBV7-9 | CASSPLAGDVSYNEQFF
TRBJ2-3 | TRBV29-1 | CSVDGREGTDTQYF
TRBJ2-2 | TRBV18 | CASSPWATRGTGELFF
TRBJ2-3 | TRBV5-1 | CASSGLRSSGYTDTQYF
TRBJ2-2 | TRBV27 | CASSFSTGELFF
TRBJ2-5 | TRBV21-1 | CARHYKDRDSQETQYF
TRBJ2-1 | TRBV5-1 | CASSLVGRGSSYNEQFF
TRBJ2-7 | TRBV4-2 | CASSRTGTTAYEQYF
TRBJ2-7 | TRBV7-3 | CASSSGTGAGEQYF
TRBJ2-7 | TRBV18 | CASSPARESEQYF
TRBJ2-5 | TRBV4-1 | CASSQEKDGTHQETQYF
TRBJ2-7 | TRBV7-6 | CASSPYGTGGYEQYF
TRBJ1-2 | TRBV6-4 | CASSATGTPAYGYTF
TRBJ2-7 | TRBV14 | CASSPPPGIAGGFSYEQYF
TRBJ2-2 | TRBV19 | CASSPTGGSTGELFF
TRBJ1-2 | TRBV5-6 | CASSLGQYGYTF
TRBJ1-6 | TRBV11-2 | CASSSRAGGNSPLHF
TRBJ2-6 | TRBV12-2 | CASRPGHTQSRANVLTF
TRBJ2-1 | TRBV7-6 | CASSLGGENEQFF
TRBJ2-1 | TRBV2 | CASEETSSYNEQFF
TRBJ1-2 | TRBV19 | CASSVERTSRKAYGYTF
TRBJ1-5 | TRBV28 | CASSLRVSNQPQHF
TRBJ1-1 | TRBV27 | CASSFLGGTGKNTEAFF
TRBJ2-1 | TRBV9 | CASSVATGGNEQFF
TRBJ2-7 | TRBV4-2 | CASSPGDGEQYF
TRBJ1-5 | TRBV27 | CASSLSGQRNQPQHF
TRBJ2-3 | TRBV6-4 | CASSDEPTDTDTQYF
TRBJ2-6 | TRBV5-5 | CALAQSRANVLTF
TRBJ1-1 | TRBV19 | CASSRVQENTEAFF
TRBJ1-2 | TRBV2 | CASTDRVYGYTF
TRBJ2-2 | TRBV14 | CASSGTDSNTGELFF
TRBJ1-2 | TRBV9 | CASSPPRANYGYTF